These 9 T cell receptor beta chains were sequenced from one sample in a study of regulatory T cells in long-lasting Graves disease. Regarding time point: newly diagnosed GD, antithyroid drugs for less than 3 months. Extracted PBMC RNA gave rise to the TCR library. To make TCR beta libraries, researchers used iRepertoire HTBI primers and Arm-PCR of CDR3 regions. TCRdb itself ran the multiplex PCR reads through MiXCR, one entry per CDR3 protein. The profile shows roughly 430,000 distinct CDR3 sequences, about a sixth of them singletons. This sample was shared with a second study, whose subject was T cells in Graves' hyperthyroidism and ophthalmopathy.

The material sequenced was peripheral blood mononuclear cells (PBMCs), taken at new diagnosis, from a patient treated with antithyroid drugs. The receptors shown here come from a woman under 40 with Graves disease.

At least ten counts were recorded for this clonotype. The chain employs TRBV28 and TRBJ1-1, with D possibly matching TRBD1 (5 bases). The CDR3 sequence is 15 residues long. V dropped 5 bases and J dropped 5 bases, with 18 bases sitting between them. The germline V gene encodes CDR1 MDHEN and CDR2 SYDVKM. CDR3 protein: CASSERGVRETEAFF. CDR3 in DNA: TGTGCCAGCAGTGAAAGGGGAGTTAGGGAAACTGAAGCTTTCTTT.

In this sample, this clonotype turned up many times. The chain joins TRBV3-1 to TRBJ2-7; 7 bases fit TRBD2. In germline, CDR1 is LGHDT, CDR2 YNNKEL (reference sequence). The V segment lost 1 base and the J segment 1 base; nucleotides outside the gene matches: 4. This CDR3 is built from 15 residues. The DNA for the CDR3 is TGTGCCAGCAGCCAAGGGGAGGGAGAGTCCTACGAGCAGTACTTC. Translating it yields CASSQGEGESYEQYF.

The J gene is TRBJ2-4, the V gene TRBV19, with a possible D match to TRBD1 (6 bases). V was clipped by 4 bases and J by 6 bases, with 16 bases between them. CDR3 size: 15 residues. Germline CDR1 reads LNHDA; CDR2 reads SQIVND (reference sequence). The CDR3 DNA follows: TGTGCCAGTAGTAGGGGGCAGGCTGGCTCAAACATTCAGTACTTC. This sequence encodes CASSRGQAGSNIQYF. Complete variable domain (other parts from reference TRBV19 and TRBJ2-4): DGGITQSPKYLFRKEGQNVTLSCEQNLNHDAMYWYRQDPGQGLRLIYYSQIVNDFQKGDIAEGYSVSREKKESFPLTVTSAQKNPTAFYLCASSRGQAGSNIQYFGAGTRLSVL.

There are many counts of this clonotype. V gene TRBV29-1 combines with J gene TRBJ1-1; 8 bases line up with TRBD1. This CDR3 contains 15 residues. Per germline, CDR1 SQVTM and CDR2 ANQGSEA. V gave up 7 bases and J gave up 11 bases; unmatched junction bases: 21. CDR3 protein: CSAYRDRSLKSAAFF. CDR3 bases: TGCAGCGCTTACCGGGACAGGAGTCTGAAAAGTGCGGCTTTCTTT. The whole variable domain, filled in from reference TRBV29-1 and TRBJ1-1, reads SAVISQKPSRDICQRGTSLTIQCQVDSQVTMMFWYRQQPGQSLTLIATANQGSEATYESGFVIDKFPISRPNLTFSTLTVSNMSPEDSSIYLCSAYRDRSLKSAAFFGQGTRLTVV.

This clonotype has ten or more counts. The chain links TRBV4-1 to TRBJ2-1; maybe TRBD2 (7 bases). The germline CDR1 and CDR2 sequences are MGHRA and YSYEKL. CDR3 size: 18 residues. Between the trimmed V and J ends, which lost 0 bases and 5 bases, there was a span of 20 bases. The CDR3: CASSQEGLTRGGHNEQFF. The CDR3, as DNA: TGCGCCAGCAGCCAAGAAGGCCTTACTAGGGGGGGCCACAATGAGCAGTTCTTC.

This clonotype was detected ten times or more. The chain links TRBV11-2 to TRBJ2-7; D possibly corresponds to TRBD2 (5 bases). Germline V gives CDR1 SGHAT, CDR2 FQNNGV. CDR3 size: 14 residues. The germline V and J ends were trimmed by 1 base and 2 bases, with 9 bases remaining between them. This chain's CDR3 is CASSLAPGTYEQYF. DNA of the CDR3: TGTGCCAGCAGCTTAGCTCCCGGGACCTACGAGCAGTACTTC.

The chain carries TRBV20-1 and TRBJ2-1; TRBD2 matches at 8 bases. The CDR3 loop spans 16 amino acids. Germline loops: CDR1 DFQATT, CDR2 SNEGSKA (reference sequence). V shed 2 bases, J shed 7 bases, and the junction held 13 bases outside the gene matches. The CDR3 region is CSARRVPGGPPNEQFF. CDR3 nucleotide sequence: TGCAGTGCTAGACGAGTACCGGGAGGGCCCCCGAATGAGCAGTTCTTC.

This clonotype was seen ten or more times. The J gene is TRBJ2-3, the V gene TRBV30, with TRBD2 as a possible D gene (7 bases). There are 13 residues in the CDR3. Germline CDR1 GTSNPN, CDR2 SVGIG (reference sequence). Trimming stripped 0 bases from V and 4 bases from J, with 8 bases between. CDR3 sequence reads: CAWSVGGADTQYF. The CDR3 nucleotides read TGTGCCTGGAGTGTAGGGGGGGCAGATACGCAGTATTTT. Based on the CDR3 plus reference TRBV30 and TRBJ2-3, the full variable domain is SQTIHQWPATLVQPVGSPLSLECTVEGTSNPNLYWYRQAAGRGLQLLFYSVGIGQISSEVPQNLSASRPQDRQFILSSKKLLLSDSGFYLCAWSVGGADTQYFGPGTRLTVL.

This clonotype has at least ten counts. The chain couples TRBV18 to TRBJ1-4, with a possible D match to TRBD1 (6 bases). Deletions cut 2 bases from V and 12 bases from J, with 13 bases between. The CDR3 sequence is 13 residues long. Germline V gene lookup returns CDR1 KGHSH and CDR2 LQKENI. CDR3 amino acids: CASSPTRGNELFF. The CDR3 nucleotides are TGTGCCAGCTCACCAACCAGGGGAAACGAACTGTTTTTT. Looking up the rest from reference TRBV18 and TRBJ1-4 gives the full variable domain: NAGVMQNPRHLVRRRGQEARLRCSPMKGHSHVYWYRQLPEEGLKFMVYLQKENIIDESGMPKERFSAEFPKEGPSILRIQQVVRGDSAAYFCASSPTRGNELFFGSGTQLSVL.